Each of the 18 T cell receptor beta chains below was sequenced from the same sample in a study of T cell changes during pregnancy in multiple sclerosis. TCRdb's copy holds only in-frame clones and misses some; the assay was immunoSEQ multiplex PCR. The repertoire includes over 50,000 clones, about nine tenths of them detected once, and roughly 0.9% sits in the top ten. Sequencing was performed on peripheral blood, taken in the first trimester of pregnancy. Receptor source: a female donor in good health, enrolled as a control in a pregnancy study.

This clone appeared a single time. The V call is TRBV7-9, the J call TRBJ1-1, with TRBD1 as a possible D gene (6 bases). Germline CDR1 SEHNR, CDR2 FQNEAQ (reference sequence). This CDR3 has 12 amino acids. Trimming cost V 4 bases and J 11 bases, with 14 bases left between them. The CDR3 loop reads CASSSQGLDAFF. Here the CDR3 DNA reads TGTGCCAGCAGCTCACAGGGCTTGGATGCTTTCTTT.

V gene TRBV7-9 combines with J gene TRBJ1-5, with a tentative D call TRBD1 (6 bases). This CDR3 comprises 14 residues. Germline V gene lookup returns CDR1 SEHNR and CDR2 FQNEAQ (reference sequence). V lost 4 bases to trimming and J lost 7 bases, with 14 bases between them. The DNA for the CDR3 is TGTGCCAGCAGCTGGGGGGGCTCGGGACAGCCCCAGCATTTT. It yields the protein CASSWGGSGQPQHF.

This chain joins TRBV5-1 and TRBJ2-2; D perhaps matches TRBD1 (5 bases). Trimming took 0 bases from V and 5 from J, leaving 11 bases between them. The V gene's germline CDR1 is SGHRS and CDR2 YFSETQ. The CDR3 has 15 residues. This CDR3 is CASSLAAGRTGELFF. CDR3 nucleotide sequence: TGCGCCAGCAGCTTGGCGGCAGGGCGGACCGGGGAGCTGTTTTTT.

In its sample, this clone was seen once. The V gene is TRBV5-1, the J gene TRBJ2-2; 9 bases are a match to TRBD1. The trim removed 7 bases at V and 3 bases at J, leaving 4 bases unmatched. The germline V gene encodes CDR1 SGHRS and CDR2 YFSETQ. The CDR3 loop spans 14 amino acids. The CDR3 nucleotides read TGCGCCAGCGGGCGACAGGGGGACACCGGGGAGCTGTTTTTT. The encoded protein is CASGRQGDTGELFF. Filled out from reference TRBV5-1 and TRBJ2-2, the complete variable domain reads KAGVTQTPRYLIKTRGQQVTLSCSPISGHRSVSWYQQTPGQGLQFLFEYFSETQRNKGNFPGRFSGRQFSNSRSEMNVSTLELGDSALYLCASGRQGDTGELFFGEGSRLTVL.

Only one count was recorded for this clone. This chain connects TRBV9 to TRBJ2-5; 10 positions match TRBD2. V shed 1 base and J 5 bases; nucleotides not matched to a gene: 8. The CDR3 has 16 amino acids. The germline gives CDR1 SGDLS, CDR2 YYNGEE. The CDR3: CASSVTSGGASETQYF. Here the CDR3 DNA reads TGTGCCAGCAGCGTAACAAGCGGGGGGGCGAGTGAGACCCAGTACTTC.

The rearrangement uses TRBV30 and TRBJ1-1; 7 bases map to TRBD1. The CDR3 consists of 13 residues. Unmatched junction bases numbered 2, after V lost 4 bases and J lost 0 bases. Germline V gene sequence: CDR1 GTSNPN, CDR2 SVGIG (reference sequence). Here the CDR3 reads CAWTDRVNTEAFF. The CDR3 DNA follows: TGTGCCTGGACCGACAGGGTGAACACTGAAGCTTTCTTT.

V usage is TRBV15 and J usage is TRBJ2-5, with 7 bases lining up with TRBD2. The CDR3 is made up of 13 amino acids. V trimming: 1 base; J trimming: 6 bases; junction bases outside the gene matches: 2. CDR1 is LNHNV, CDR2 YYDKDF, per germline (reference sequence). Written as DNA, the CDR3 is TGTGCCACCAGCAGAGCGGGGGGACAGACCCAGTACTTC. It is translated as CATSRAGGQTQYF.

The V and J genes are TRBV19 and TRBJ2-3; a possible D gene is TRBD2 (7 bases). Germline V gene data show CDR1 as LNHDA and CDR2 as SQIVND (reference sequence). The CDR3 totals 16 residues. V was clipped by 6 bases and J by 0 bases, with 16 bases between them. The CDR3 coding sequence is TGTGCCAGTAGACCGGGGAGGGGGGCCAGCACAGATACGCAGTATTTT. This codes for CASRPGRGASTDTQYF.

V and J are TRBV30 and TRBJ1-6; 9 bases line up with TRBD1. Trimming cost V 1 base and J 8 bases; bases outside gene matches: 3. The CDR3 consists of 14 residues. Per germline, CDR1 GTSNPN and CDR2 SVGIG (reference sequence). CDR3 region: CAWSGRTGDSPLHF. DNA for the CDR3: TGTGCCTGGAGTGGACGGACAGGGGATTCACCCCTCCACTTT.

The V call is TRBV7-3, the J call TRBJ1-2; a weak D match, TRBD1 (6 bases). The CDR3 contains 14 residues. The germline V and J ends were trimmed by 1 base and 4 bases, with 10 bases remaining between them. CDR1 and CDR2 (germline): SGHTA, FQGTGA. Written as DNA, the CDR3 is TGTGCCAGCAGCTTAAATACAGGGCCCTATGGCTACACCTTC. Translated: CASSLNTGPYGYTF.

The chain has TRBV12-5 and TRBJ1-1; TRBD1 matches at 8 bases. Trimming at V came to 2 bases and at J to 4 bases, leaving 6 bases not matched to a gene. Germline V gene data show CDR1 as LGHNT and CDR2 as FRNRAP. This CDR3 is 15 amino acids long. CDR3 in amino acids: CASGLTQGEVTEAFF. In nucleotides, the CDR3 is TGTGCTAGTGGTTTGACACAGGGGGAGGTCACTGAAGCTTTCTTT. Full variable domain (rest looked up from reference TRBV12-5 and TRBJ1-1): DARVTQTPRHKVTEMGQEVTMRCQPILGHNTVFWYRQTMMQGLELLAYFRNRAPLDDSGMPKDRFSAEMPDATLATLKIQPSEPRDSAVYFCASGLTQGEVTEAFFGQGTRLTVV.

This clone was seen just once. The chain has TRBV4-2 and TRBJ1-4; 8 bases align to TRBD1. From germline, CDR1 is LGHNA and CDR2 YNFKEQ. This CDR3 spans 13 amino acids. V was pared by 2 bases and J by 8 bases, with 1 base of the junction left unmatched. In nucleotides, the CDR3 is TGTGCCAGCAGCCAACACAGGGGGGAAAAACTGTTTTTT. Translated: CASSQHRGEKLFF.

This clone was seen more than once but under ten times. The V and J genes are TRBV2 and TRBJ1-2, with TRBD1 as a possible D gene (6 bases). The CDR3 length is 14 residues. V was shortened by 4 bases and J by 6 bases, with 15 bases between the two germline ends. Germline loops: CDR1 SNHLY, CDR2 FYNNEI. The CDR3 here is CASSVSTGRNGYTF. CDR3 DNA: TGTGCCAGCAGTGTGTCAACAGGGAGAAATGGCTACACCTTC.

This clone has only a few counts. This rearrangement joins TRBV20-1 to TRBJ1-1; D uncertain. Trimming stripped 7 bases from V and 8 bases from J, with 11 bases between. Germline V gene data show CDR1 as DFQATT and CDR2 as SNEGSKA (reference sequence). CDR3 size: 10 residues. The CDR3, as DNA: TGCAGTGGAGGGAGAGGGGAAGCTTTCTTT. Its protein product is CSGGRGEAFF.

The J gene is TRBJ2-1, the V gene TRBV4-3; 12 bases map to TRBD2. The CDR3 totals 19 residues. V lost 4 bases, J lost 0 bases, and 10 bases stayed unmatched. CDR1 LGHNA and CDR2 YSLEER come from the germline V gene. The CDR3 protein is CASSPRLAGVPSSYNEQFF. For the CDR3, the DNA is TGCGCCAGCAGCCCCCGACTAGCGGGGGTGCCGAGCTCCTACAATGAGCAGTTCTTC.

There are a few counts of this clone. This chain links TRBV7-9 with TRBJ1-2; the D gene is possibly TRBD1 (5 bases). V lost 1 base to trimming and J lost 5 bases, with 14 bases between them. Germline loops: CDR1 SEHNR, CDR2 FQNEAQ (reference sequence). CDR3 size: 15 residues. CDR3 DNA sequence: TGTGCCAGCAGCTTAGAGGAGGGGCTCCCATATGGCTACACCTTC. Residues: CASSLEEGLPYGYTF.

CDR3 amino acids: CASSYSEGSTDTQYF. The CDR3 DNA reads as TGTGCCAGCAGTTACTCGGAGGGAAGCACAGATACGCAGTATTTT. This chain joins TRBV6-5 and TRBJ2-3; tentative D call: TRBD2 (6 bases). V lost 0 bases, J lost 0 bases, and 7 bases lay in between. The CDR3 covers 15 residues. Germline values: CDR1 MNHEY, CDR2 SVGAGI.

The chain combines TRBV7-3 with TRBJ1-2; TRBD1 matches at 10 bases. Germline values: CDR1 SGHTA, CDR2 FQGTGA. Trimming cost V 4 bases and J 5 bases; bases outside gene matches: 7. This CDR3 has 15 amino acids. The CDR3 here is CASSSGQGSWYGYTF. DNA of the CDR3: TGTGCCAGCAGCTCGGGACAGGGGAGTTGGTATGGCTACACCTTC.